This TCR beta chain was observed in a study of shared clonotypes between healthy human individuals. V was clipped by 0 bases and J by 3 bases, with 10 bases between them. Looked up from germline, CDR1 is SGHNT and CDR2 is YYREEE (reference sequence). This CDR3 is 15 amino acids long. Every immunoSEQ plate was one replicate of a subset's evenly spread DNA. Ten immunoSEQ deep assay plates served to sequence unsorted PBMC DNA. Authors' data handling: Filtering differed for immunoSEQ, which gave only junction sequences without quality scores. Sequenced by immunoSEQ multiplex PCR; TCRdb stores in-frame clones only, minus some. V and J calls plus clone size are reproduced from that table; the DNA served to infer D and trimming. The data show hundreds of thousands of clones, roughly 72% seen once. The donors were adults (healthy and HIV-negative) with no recent acute infections or vaccinations.

The TCR sequence derives from a woman in her thirties or forties in good health. Some clones in this sample may be carry-over from other donors' samples. The chain is built from TRBV5-4 and TRBJ2-1, with D perhaps given as TRBD1 or TRBD2 (5 bases each). The sample consisted of PBMCs. This CDR3 reads CASSLEGRNYNEQFF. DNA of the CDR3: TGTGCCAGCAGCTTGGAGGGACGGAACTACAATGAGCAGTTCTTC.